Below, one TCR beta chain is given with its context. Its antigen is currently unknown. This entry is derived from a study of post-analysis software for immune sequencing data. Study conclusions and caveats: Normalized Chao1 diversity was significantly reduced in patients versus controls. Patients carried a few TRBV segments more frequently than controls did, and TRBV5-6, TRBV5-1 and TRBV20-1 were among them.

This CDR3 has 13 amino acids. In germline, CDR1 is SQVTM, CDR2 ANQGSEA. With 4 bases clipped from V and 6 bases from J, the junction kept 6 bases outside the gene matches. Unique molecular identifiers were present in the TCR beta cDNA libraries. A single record per CDR3 protein comes from TCRdb applying MiXCR to the PCR reads. The table includes about 770,000 distinct CDR3 sequences, 46% detected once. The sample taken for sequencing was blood. This sequence joins TRBV29-1 and TRBJ1-2; TRBD1 agrees at 9 bases. The TCR comes from a girl aged 10 to 17 with multiple sclerosis. CDR3 residues: CSVVGTGTHGYTF. CDR3 nucleotides: TGCAGCGTTGTCGGGACAGGGACCCATGGCTACACCTTC.